Detailed here is one T cell receptor beta chain. A quantitative 5'-RACE method, one with molecular barcodes, was used to make TCR beta libraries. TCRdb fed the 5' RACE reads into MiXCR, producing one record per CDR3 protein. Of 300,000 to 400,000 distinct CDR3 sequences in the sample, around a tenth are singletons; the top ten hold around 10%. The V gene end was trimmed by 7 bases and the J gene end by 5 bases; junction bases not matched to a gene: 11. CDR3 length equals 14 residues. Germline V lookup: CDR1 MNHEY, CDR2 SVGEGT. This record comes from a study of CD8 T cells in ankylosing spondylitis. The clonotype was recovered from a female donor with ankylosing spondylitis or in good health (not recorded which). This sequence joins TRBV6-2 or TRBV6-3 and TRBJ2-7; 7 nucleotides line up with TRBD2. The material sequenced was blood, either unsorted or a sorted T cell fraction (not recorded which). The CDR3 spells CASMYRLGGNEQYF. CDR3 DNA sequence: TGTGCCAGCATGTACCGGCTCGGGGGGAACGAGCAGTACTTC.